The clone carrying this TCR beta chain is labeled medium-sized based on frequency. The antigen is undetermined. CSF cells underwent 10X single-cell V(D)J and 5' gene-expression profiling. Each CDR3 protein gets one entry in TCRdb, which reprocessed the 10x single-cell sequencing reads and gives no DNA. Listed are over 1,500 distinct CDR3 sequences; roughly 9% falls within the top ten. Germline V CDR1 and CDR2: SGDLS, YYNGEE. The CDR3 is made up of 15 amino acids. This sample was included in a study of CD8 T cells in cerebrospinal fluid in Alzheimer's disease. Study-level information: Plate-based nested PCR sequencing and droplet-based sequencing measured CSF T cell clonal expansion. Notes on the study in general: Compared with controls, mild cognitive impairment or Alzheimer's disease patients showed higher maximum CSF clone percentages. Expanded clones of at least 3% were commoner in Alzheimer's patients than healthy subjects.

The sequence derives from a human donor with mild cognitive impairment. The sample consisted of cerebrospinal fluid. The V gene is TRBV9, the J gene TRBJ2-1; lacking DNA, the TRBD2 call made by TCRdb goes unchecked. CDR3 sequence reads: CASSSGTGSWNEQFF.